The clone carrying this TCR beta chain was found a few times. Here immunoSEQ multiplex PCR was the method, and the copy in TCRdb shows in-frame clones only, minus some. The sample lists about 300,000 clones, 65% to 90% occurring once. The data are from a study of blood T cell repertoires in COVID-19. Germline V gene data show CDR1 as LNHDA and CDR2 as SQIVND (reference sequence). The CDR3 consists of 17 residues. The junction had 5 bases not matched to a gene; V was cut back by 3 bases and J by 0 bases. Sequencing was carried out using PBMCs or T cells enriched from blood (not recorded which). This TCR derives from a man aged 30 to 39 who had recovered from COVID-19. This chain joins TRBV19 and TRBJ2-1, with TRBD2 identical over 10 bases. Written as DNA, the CDR3 is TGTGCCAGTAGTATCTGGACTAGCGGACCCTCCTACAATGAGCAGTTCTTC. Residues: CASSIWTSGPSYNEQFF.